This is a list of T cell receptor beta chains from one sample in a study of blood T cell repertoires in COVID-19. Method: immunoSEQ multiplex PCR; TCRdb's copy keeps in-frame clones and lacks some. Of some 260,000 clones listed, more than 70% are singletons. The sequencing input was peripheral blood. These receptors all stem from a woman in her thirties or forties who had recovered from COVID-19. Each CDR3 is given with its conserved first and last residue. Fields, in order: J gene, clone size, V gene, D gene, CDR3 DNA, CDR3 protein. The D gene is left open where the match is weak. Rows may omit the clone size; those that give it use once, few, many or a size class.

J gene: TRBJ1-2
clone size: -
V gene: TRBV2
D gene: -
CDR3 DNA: TGTGCCAGCAGTTTAGGGGCCAGAGCCCTAACCTTC
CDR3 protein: CASSLGARALTF

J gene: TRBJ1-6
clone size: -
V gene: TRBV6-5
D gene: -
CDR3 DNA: TGTGCCAGCAAACGCAGGGGTGATTCACCCCTCCACTTT
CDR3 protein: CASKRRGDSPLHF

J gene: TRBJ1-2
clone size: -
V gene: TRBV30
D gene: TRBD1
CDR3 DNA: TGTGCCTGGAGAGGGCCAGGGGGGAACTATGGCTACACCTTC
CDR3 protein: CAWRGPGGNYGYTF

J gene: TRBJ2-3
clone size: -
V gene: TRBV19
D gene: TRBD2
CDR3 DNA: TGTGCCAGTAGTATTGAGACTAGCGGGGGGTTCACTAGCACAGATACGCAGTATTTT
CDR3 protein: CASSIETSGGFTSTDTQYF

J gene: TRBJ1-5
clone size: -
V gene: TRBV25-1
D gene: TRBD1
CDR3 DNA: TGTGCCAGCAGTATTGAGGGACAGGGGGCCAGGGGCAATCAGCCCCAGCATTTT
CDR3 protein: CASSIEGQGARGNQPQHF

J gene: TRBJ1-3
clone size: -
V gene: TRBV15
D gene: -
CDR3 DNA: TGTGCCACCAGCAGAGATAATTTCGGGTCTGGAAACACCATATATTTT
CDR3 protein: CATSRDNFGSGNTIYF

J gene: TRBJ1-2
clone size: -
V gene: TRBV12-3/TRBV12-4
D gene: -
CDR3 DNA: TGTGCCAGCAGCCGAGATGACTATGGCTACACCTTC
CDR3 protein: CASSRDDYGYTF

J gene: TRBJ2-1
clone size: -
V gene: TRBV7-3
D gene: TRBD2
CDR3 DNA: TGTGCCAGCAGCTTATGGTACAGCGGGGATTACAATGAGCAGTTCTTC
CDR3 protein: CASSLWYSGDYNEQFF

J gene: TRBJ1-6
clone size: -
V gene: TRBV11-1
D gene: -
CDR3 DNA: TGTGCCAGCAGCTTACGTGAGGGAACACCCCTCCACTTT
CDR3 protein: CASSLREGTPLHF

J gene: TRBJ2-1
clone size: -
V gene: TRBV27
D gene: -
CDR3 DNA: TGTGCCAGCAGTAACGGGGTCGGGGGGCGAGGCAATGAGCAGTTCTTC
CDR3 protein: CASSNGVGGRGNEQFF

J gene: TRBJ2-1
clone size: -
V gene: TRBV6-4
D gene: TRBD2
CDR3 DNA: TGTGCCAGCAGTGAGGTAGCGGGAGAAGGCAATGAGCAGTTCTTC
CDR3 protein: CASSEVAGEGNEQFF

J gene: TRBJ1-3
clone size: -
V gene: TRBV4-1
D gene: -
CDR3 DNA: TGCGCCAGCAGCCAATCCATGGCAGGGGTTGGAAACACCATATATTTT
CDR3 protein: CASSQSMAGVGNTIYF

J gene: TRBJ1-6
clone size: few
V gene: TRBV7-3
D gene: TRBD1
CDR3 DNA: TGTGCCAGCAGCTCCGGAGGGACAGGGGCCTCACCCCTCCACTTT
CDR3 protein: CASSSGGTGASPLHF

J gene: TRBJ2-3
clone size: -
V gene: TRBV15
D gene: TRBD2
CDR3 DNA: TGTGCCACCAGTTGGACTAGCGGAAGCACAGATACGCAGTATTTT
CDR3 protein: CATSWTSGSTDTQYF

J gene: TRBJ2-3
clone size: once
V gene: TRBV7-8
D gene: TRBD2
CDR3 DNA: TGTGCCAGCAGCTTAGGCCCACTAGCGATTACAGATACGCAGTATTTT
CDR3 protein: CASSLGPLAITDTQYF

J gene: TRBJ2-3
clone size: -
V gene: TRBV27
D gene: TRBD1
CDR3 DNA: TGTGCCAGCAGTTGGGGACAGAACACAGATACGCAGTATTTT
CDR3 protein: CASSWGQNTDTQYF

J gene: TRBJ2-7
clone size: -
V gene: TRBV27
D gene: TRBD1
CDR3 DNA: TGTGCCAGCAGAACACAGGGGGCGGGGTCCGAGCAGTACTTC
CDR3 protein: CASRTQGAGSEQYF

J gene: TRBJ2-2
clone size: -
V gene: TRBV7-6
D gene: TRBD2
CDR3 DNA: TGTGCCAGCAGCAATCCCCGGGGCGGGGGACCCGGGGAGCTGTTTTTT
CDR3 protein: CASSNPRGGGPGELFF

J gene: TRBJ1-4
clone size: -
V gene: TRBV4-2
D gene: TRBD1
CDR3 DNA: TGTGCCAGCAGCCAAGACTGGACAGGGGAAAAACTGTTTTTT
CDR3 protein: CASSQDWTGEKLFF

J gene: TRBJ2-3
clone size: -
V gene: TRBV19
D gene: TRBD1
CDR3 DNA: TGTGCCAGTAGTATACAGGGGGCTGGAGATACGCAGTATTTT
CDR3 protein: CASSIQGAGDTQYF

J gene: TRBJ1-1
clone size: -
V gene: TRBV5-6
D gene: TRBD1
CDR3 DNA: TGTGCCAGCAGCTTTCGGACAGGGGGTAACACTGAAGCTTTCTTT
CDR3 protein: CASSFRTGGNTEAFF

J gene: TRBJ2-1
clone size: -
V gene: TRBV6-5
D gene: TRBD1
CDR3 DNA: TGTGCCAGCAGCACGACAGGGCGAACCTACAATGAGCAGTTCTTC
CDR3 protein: CASSTTGRTYNEQFF

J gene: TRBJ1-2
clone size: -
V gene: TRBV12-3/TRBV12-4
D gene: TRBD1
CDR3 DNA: TGTGCCAGCAGTCTCACAGGGGGCGTCGGCTACACCTTC
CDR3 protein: CASSLTGGVGYTF

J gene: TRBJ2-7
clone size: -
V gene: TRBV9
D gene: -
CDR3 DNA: TGTGCCAGCAGCGTAGAGTCCGGGTCCCACTACGAGCAGTACTTC
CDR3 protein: CASSVESGSHYEQYF

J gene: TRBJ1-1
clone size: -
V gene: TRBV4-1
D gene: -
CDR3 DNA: TGCGCCAGCAGCCTCACGACAGGGAACACTGAAGCTTTCTTT
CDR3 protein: CASSLTTGNTEAFF

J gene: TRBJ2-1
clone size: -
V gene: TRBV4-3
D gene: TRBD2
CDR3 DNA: TGCGCCAGCAGCCAAGTACTAGCGGGAGGTTCAAACAATGAGCAGTTCTTC
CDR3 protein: CASSQVLAGGSNNEQFF

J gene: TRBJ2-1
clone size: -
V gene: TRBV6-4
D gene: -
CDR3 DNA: TGTGCCAGCAGTGAAGAAGGCGGCGGAACTTACAATGAGCAGTTCTTC
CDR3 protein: CASSEEGGGTYNEQFF

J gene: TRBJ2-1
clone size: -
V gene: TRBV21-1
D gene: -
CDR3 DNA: TGTGCCAGCAGCACCCTCGAGGGGGCGTATGAGCAGTTCTTC
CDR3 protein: CASSTLEGAYEQFF

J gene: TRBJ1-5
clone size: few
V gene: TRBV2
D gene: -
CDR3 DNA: TGTGCCAGCAGTGAACGGGAGGGTAATAGCAATCAGCCCCAGCATTTT
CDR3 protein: CASSEREGNSNQPQHF

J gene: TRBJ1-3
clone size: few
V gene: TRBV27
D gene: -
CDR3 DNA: TGTGCCAGCAGTTCCCGGGGCTCTGGAAACACCATATATTTT
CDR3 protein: CASSSRGSGNTIYF

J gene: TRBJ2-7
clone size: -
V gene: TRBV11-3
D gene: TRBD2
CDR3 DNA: TGTGCCAGCAGCTTGCGGGGGACCTCCTACGAGCAGTACTTC
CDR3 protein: CASSLRGTSYEQYF

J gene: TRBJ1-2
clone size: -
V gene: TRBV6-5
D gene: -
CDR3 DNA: TGTGCCAGCAGCCCAGGGGAGGGCTACACCTTC
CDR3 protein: CASSPGEGYTF

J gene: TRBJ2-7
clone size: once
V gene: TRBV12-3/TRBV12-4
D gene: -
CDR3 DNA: TGTGCCAGCAAGAGACTTAGCTCCTACGAGCAGTACTTC
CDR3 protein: CASKRLSSYEQYF

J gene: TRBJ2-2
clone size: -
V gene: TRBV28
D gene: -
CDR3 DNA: TGTGCCAGCAGTTTGGAGGTCCTGGGCACCGGGGAGCTGTTTTTT
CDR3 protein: CASSLEVLGTGELFF

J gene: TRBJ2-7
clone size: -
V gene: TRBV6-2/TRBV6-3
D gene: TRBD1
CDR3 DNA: TGTGCCAGCAGTTACATTTTGGGACAGGGGGCTTATGAGCAGTACTTC
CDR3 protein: CASSYILGQGAYEQYF

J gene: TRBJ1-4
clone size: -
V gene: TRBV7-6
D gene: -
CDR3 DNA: TGTGCCAGCAGCTTAGGCTTCTCGGCAACTAATGAAAAACTGTTTTTT
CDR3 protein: CASSLGFSATNEKLFF

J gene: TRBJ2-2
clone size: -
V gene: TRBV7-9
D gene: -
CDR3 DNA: TGTGCCAGCAACTCAGACAGTTACACCGGGGAGCTGTTTTTT
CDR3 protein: CASNSDSYTGELFF

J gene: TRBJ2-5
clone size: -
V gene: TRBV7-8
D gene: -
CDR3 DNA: TGTGCCAGCAGCTTAGTGGCAGTTCAAGAGACCCAGTACTTC
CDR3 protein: CASSLVAVQETQYF

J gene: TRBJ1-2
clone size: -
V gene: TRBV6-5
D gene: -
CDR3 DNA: TGTGCCAGCAGTTACAGGGGTGGCGGCTACACCTTC
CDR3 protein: CASSYRGGGYTF

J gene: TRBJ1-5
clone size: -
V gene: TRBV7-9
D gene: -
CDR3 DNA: TGTGCCAGCAGCTTAACGGGGGAGCCCCAGCATTTT
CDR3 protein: CASSLTGEPQHF

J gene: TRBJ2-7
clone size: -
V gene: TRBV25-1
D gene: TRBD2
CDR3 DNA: TGTGCCAGCAGTTTAGGACTAGCGGTTTTCTACGAGCAGTACTTC
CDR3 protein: CASSLGLAVFYEQYF

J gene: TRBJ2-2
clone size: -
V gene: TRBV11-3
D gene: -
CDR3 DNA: TGTGCCAGCAGCTCCCTACAGGGCGAAGGGACCGGGGAGCTGTTTTTT
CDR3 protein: CASSSLQGEGTGELFF

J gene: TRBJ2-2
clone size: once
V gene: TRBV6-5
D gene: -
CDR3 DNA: TGTGCCAGCAGTTACAGGTTGCGGGGCACCGGGGAGCTGTTTTTT
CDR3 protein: CASSYRLRGTGELFF

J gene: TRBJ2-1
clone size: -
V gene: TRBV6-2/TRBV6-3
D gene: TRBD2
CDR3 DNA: TGTGCCAGCAGTTACGGTTCTAGCGGGGGGGTTGAGCAGTTCTTC
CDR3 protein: CASSYGSSGGVEQFF

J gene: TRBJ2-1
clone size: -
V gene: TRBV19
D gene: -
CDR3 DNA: TGTGCCAGTACCCCAAGCGGCAGGGGCGGATACAATGAGCAGTTCTTC
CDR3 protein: CASTPSGRGGYNEQFF

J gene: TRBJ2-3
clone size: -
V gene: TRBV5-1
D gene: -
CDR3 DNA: TGCGCCAGCATCTCGAGGGATACGCAGTATTTT
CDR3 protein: CASISRDTQYF

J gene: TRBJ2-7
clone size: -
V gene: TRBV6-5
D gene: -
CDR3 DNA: TGTGCCAGCAGTTATCTCCCCACTAGTTCGGACGAGCAGTACTTC
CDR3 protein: CASSYLPTSSDEQYF

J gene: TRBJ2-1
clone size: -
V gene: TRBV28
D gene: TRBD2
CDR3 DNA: TGTGCCAGCAGTTCACCAATGGGACTAGCGGGGTCCTCACGGGATGAGCAGTTCTTC
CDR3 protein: CASSSPMGLAGSSRDEQFF

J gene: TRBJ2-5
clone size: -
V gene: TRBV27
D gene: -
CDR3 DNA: TGTGCCAGCAGTCCGGGGTCGGGAAGGGGGGAGACCCAGTACTTC
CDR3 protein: CASSPGSGRGETQYF

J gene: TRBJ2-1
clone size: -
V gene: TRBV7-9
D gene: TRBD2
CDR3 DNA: TGTGCCAGCAGCCCTGCTAGCGGAAATAGATTTGAGCAGTTCTTC
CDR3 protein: CASSPASGNRFEQFF

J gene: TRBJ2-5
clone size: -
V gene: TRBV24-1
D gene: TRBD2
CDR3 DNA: TGTGCCACCAGTGACCCTGTAGCGGGGGATCAAGAGACCCAGTACTTC
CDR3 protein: CATSDPVAGDQETQYF

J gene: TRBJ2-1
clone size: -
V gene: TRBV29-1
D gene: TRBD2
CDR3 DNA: TGCAGCGTTGTACTAGCGGGAGTCGCCGGCTCCTACAATGAGCAGTTCTTC
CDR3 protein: CSVVLAGVAGSYNEQFF

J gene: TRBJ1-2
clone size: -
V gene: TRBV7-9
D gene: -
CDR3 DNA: TGTGCCAGCAGCTTAGCGAGTTCAGGGGCGGATGGCTACACCTTC
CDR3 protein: CASSLASSGADGYTF

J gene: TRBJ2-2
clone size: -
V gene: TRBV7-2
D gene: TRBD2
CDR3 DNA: TGTGCCAGCAGCGCTACTAGCGGGGGTAGGACCGGGGAGCTGTTTTTT
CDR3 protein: CASSATSGGRTGELFF

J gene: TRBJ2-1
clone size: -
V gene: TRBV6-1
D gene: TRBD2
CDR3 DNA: TGTGCCAGCAGTGCGGGACTAGCGGGGGGGCCCTACAATGAGCAGTTCTTC
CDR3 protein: CASSAGLAGGPYNEQFF

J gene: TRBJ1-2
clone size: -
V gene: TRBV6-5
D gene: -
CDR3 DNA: TGTGCCAGCAGTTACTCAACGAGGCGCGGCTACACCTTC
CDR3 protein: CASSYSTRRGYTF

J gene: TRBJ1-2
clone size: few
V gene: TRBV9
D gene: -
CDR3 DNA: TGTGCCAGCAGCGTAGACAGTTTTGGCTACACCTTC
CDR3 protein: CASSVDSFGYTF

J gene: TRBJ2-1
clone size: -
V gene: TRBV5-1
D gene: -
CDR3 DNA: TGCGCCAGCAGCTTGGGTGAGACAGGTAGCAATGAGCAGTTCTTC
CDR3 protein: CASSLGETGSNEQFF

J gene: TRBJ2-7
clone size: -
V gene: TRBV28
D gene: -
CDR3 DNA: TGTGCCAGCAGTATACAGAGCTCTACCTACGAGCAGTACTTC
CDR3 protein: CASSIQSSTYEQYF

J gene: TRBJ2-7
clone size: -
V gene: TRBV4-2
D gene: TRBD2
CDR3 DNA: TGTGCCAGCAGCCCAATGACTAGCGGCGTCTCCTACGAGCAGTACTTC
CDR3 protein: CASSPMTSGVSYEQYF